A selection of T cell receptor beta chains follows, all from one sample in a study of CD8 T cells in Susac syndrome. TCRdb redid the calling of the immunoSEQ multiplex PCR reads with MiXCR, one entry per CDR3 protein. The sample has around 280,000 distinct CDR3 sequences, 92% seen once; the top ten hold roughly 0.064%. The sequenced material came from CD4+ T cells from PBMCs. These receptors were collected from a human donor with multiple sclerosis. Each CDR3 is given with its conserved first and last residue. Each record gives: CDR3 length, V gene, D gene, J gene, clone size, CDR3 protein. The D gene is left open where the match is weak. Rows may omit the clone size; those that give it use once, few, many or a size class.

16	TRBV12-3/TRBV12-4	NA	TRBJ2-1	once	CASSFLGRRASNEQFF
13	TRBV2	NA	TRBJ1-5	NA	CASSSEYNQPQHF
16	TRBV4-1	TRBD1	TRBJ2-7	few	CASSQVVGQVDREQYF
13	TRBV6-1	NA	TRBJ1-1	NA	CASTATQNTEAFF
14	TRBV7-9	TRBD2	TRBJ2-3	NA	CASSLAGGLDTQYF
16	TRBV3-1	TRBD1	TRBJ1-3	NA	CASSQEMTGGANTIYF
15	TRBV19	NA	TRBJ2-7	few	CASSTTGRRAYEQYF
15	TRBV7-2	NA	TRBJ2-7	NA	CASSLETGAGYEQYF
14	TRBV6-5	NA	TRBJ1-1	NA	CASSLSDGDTEAFF
16	TRBV3-1	NA	TRBJ1-1	NA	CASSQDWGRVATEAFF
15	TRBV7-9	NA	TRBJ2-3	NA	CASSLGDRNTDTQYF
13	TRBV12-3/TRBV12-4	TRBD2	TRBJ2-7	NA	CASSFSGSHEQYF
16	TRBV21-1	NA	TRBJ1-5	NA	CASTDERGKDNQPQHF
14	TRBV18	TRBD1	TRBJ2-7	NA	CASSPRTGQYEQYF
16	TRBV2	TRBD1	TRBJ2-3	NA	CASSATGTGSTDTQYF
14	TRBV7-2	TRBD2	TRBJ2-5	NA	CASSPAGAGGRRYF
14	TRBV23-1	NA	TRBJ1-2	NA	CASSHGGIGYGYTF
14	TRBV5-1	TRBD1	TRBJ2-7	NA	CASSPDRVSYEQYF
16	TRBV29-1	NA	TRBJ2-3	NA	CSVTPSQRSLGDTQFF
14	TRBV30	NA	TRBJ2-5	NA	CAWSVLRRGETQYF
15	TRBV5-4	NA	TRBJ2-7	NA	CASSWGSGAAYEQYF
16	TRBV9	TRBD1	TRBJ1-3	NA	CASSVGQGHSGNTIYF
14	TRBV5-1	NA	TRBJ1-2	NA	CASSLGTDPYGYTF
17	TRBV7-2	TRBD2	TRBJ2-7	NA	CASSPPGLAGGSYEQYF
14	TRBV7-9	NA	TRBJ1-1	NA	CASSLALGLAEAFF
12	TRBV20-1	NA	TRBJ1-2	NA	CSAKTGKGGYTF
15	TRBV28	NA	TRBJ2-2	NA	CASTSRVGAAGELFF
15	TRBV18	TRBD1	TRBJ2-3	NA	CASSPWRQGGDTQYF
13	TRBV24-1	NA	TRBJ1-1	NA	CATSDGWESEAFF
15	TRBV24-1	NA	TRBJ1-2	NA	CATSDSRGRSPGYTF
13	TRBV12-3/TRBV12-4	NA	TRBJ1-6	NA	CAGRGGVNSPLHF
14	TRBV6-5	NA	TRBJ2-7	NA	CASSTPGPYYEQYF
14	TRBV2	TRBD2	TRBJ2-5	NA	CASRGPSGQETQYF
14	TRBV11-1	NA	TRBJ1-2	NA	CASSRDFAEYGYTF
16	TRBV6-1	NA	TRBJ2-6	NA	CASSEEGGTRANVLTF
15	TRBV28	NA	TRBJ1-5	NA	CASSLTPREGQPQHF
14	TRBV5-1	NA	TRBJ2-7	NA	CASSLVSYRHEQYF
14	TRBV18	TRBD1	TRBJ2-7	NA	CASSPGQARYEQYF
12	TRBV20-1	NA	TRBJ1-2	NA	CSVNTRGGDYTF
15	TRBV20-1	NA	TRBJ2-6	NA	CSASQGAVGANVLTF
14	TRBV20-1	TRBD2	TRBJ2-1	NA	CSANLAAPPNEQFF
15	TRBV9	NA	TRBJ1-1	NA	CASSPIVRGNTEAFF
15	TRBV12-3/TRBV12-4	NA	TRBJ2-5	NA	CASSTGPGAGETQYF
12	TRBV29-1	NA	TRBJ1-1	once	CSVSSMTGEAFF
16	TRBV6-5	NA	TRBJ2-7	few	CASSLIRTGGRYEQYF
17	TRBV21-1	NA	TRBJ2-7	NA	CASSQRYGGIWVYEQYF
14	TRBV7-8	NA	TRBJ1-5	few	CASSPAQVNQPQHF
14	TRBV7-3	NA	TRBJ2-3	NA	CASSLSLTTDTQYF
13	TRBV6-6	NA	TRBJ1-1	NA	CASSPREGTEAFF
17	TRBV19	NA	TRBJ2-6	NA	CASSMVERAAGANVLTF
11	TRBV19	NA	TRBJ2-3	few	CASSIGDTQYF
16	TRBV7-9	NA	TRBJ1-1	NA	CASSLGGGGMNTEAFF
17	TRBV12-3/TRBV12-4	TRBD2	TRBJ2-7	NA	CASSPNWGWGGSYEQYF